Presented here are 15 T cell receptor beta chains from one specimen sequenced in a study of cytomegalovirus exposure and HLA in healthy donors. The PCR used 60 Vbeta and 13 Jbeta primers. Sequenced by immunoSEQ multiplex PCR; TCRdb stores in-frame clones only, minus some. The data show 160,000 or so clones, more than 75% seen once. Sample: PBMCs. The receptors stem from a male donor in good health and CMV-seronegative.

CDR3 amino acids: CAITKAGQGTSNEQFF. In nucleotides, the CDR3 is TGTGCCATCACCAAGGCGGGACAGGGTACTTCCAATGAGCAGTTCTTC. The V gene is TRBV10-3, the J gene TRBJ2-1, with 9 bases identical to TRBD1. CDR1 is ENHRY, CDR2 SYGVKD, per germline. J was trimmed by 6 bases and V by 7 bases; bases with no gene match: 13. The CDR3 covers 16 residues.

The rearrangement links TRBV29-1 to TRBJ2-3; 7 bases are shared with TRBD2. V dropped 4 bases and J dropped 2; count of bases not matched to a gene: 3. The CDR3 loop spans 13 amino acids. The germline CDR1 and CDR2 sequences are SQVTM and ANQGSEA. The DNA of the CDR3 is TGCAGCGTTGGGGGGGGAGTCACAGATACGCAGTATTTT. This translates into CSVGGGVTDTQYF.

This clone showed up just a few times. The chain recombines TRBV25-1 with TRBJ1-1; TRBD1 matches at 8 bases. V lost 2 bases, J lost 4 bases, and 6 bases stayed unmatched. CDR1 is MGHDK, CDR2 SYGVNS, per germline. CDR3 size: 15 residues. CDR3 sequence (DNA): TGTGCCAGCAGTGAACAGGGGGCGCGAGTCACTGAAGCTTTCTTT. Encoded protein: CASSEQGARVTEAFF.

The chain links TRBV9 to TRBJ2-1, with 7 bases that match TRBD1. The CDR3 is 14 residues long. The V and J ends lost 3 bases and 12 bases, in that order; junction bases with no gene match: 12. Germline CDR1 reads SGDLS; CDR2 reads YYNGEE. CDR3 loop: CASSAQTAQGWQFF. The CDR3 DNA is TGTGCCAGCAGCGCTCAAACAGCACAGGGGTGGCAGTTCTTC.

The gene calls are TRBV14 and TRBJ2-1; 8 nucleotides match TRBD2. There are 20 residues in the CDR3. V lost 0 bases to trimming and J lost 0 bases; unmatched junction nucleotides: 13. CDR1 is SGHDN, CDR2 FVKESK, per germline. The CDR3 spells CASSQDRAGTRGSSYNEQFF. DNA of the CDR3: TGTGCCAGCAGCCAAGATAGGGCCGGGACTAGGGGGAGCTCCTACAATGAGCAGTTCTTC.

The chain carries TRBV6-1 and TRBJ2-3, with 13 bases identical to TRBD2. The CDR3 length is 14 residues. Germline loops: CDR1 MNHNS, CDR2 SASEGT. V shed 5 bases, J shed 9 bases, and the junction held 5 bases outside the gene matches. This CDR3 reads CASSPTSGGGTQYF. DNA for the CDR3: TGTGCCAGCAGTCCTACTAGCGGGGGGGGGACGCAGTATTTT.

On this clone: Additional DNA sequences in this sample encode the identical CDR3. The chain recombines TRBV5-1 with TRBJ2-3, with 7 bases identical to TRBD1. Germline CDR1 is SGHRS and CDR2 is YFSETQ. With 0 bases clipped from V and 0 bases from J, the junction kept 1 base outside the gene matches. This CDR3 has 15 residues. CDR3 amino acids: CASSLGGQSTDTQYF. The CDR3 DNA sequence: TGCGCCAGCAGCTTGGGGGGACAGAGCACAGATACGCAGTATTTT.

As DNA, the CDR3 is TGTGCCAGCAGCTCCGGGAAGGCTGAAGCTTTCTTT. Protein product: CASSSGKAEAFF. The gene calls are TRBV6-5 and TRBJ1-1, with no clear D. There are 12 residues in the CDR3. The V end lost 6 bases, the J end lost 6 bases, and 11 bases lay between the germline ends. Germline V gene lookup returns CDR1 MNHEY and CDR2 SVGAGI.

In this sample, this clone turned up a few times. The gene calls are TRBV11-3 and TRBJ1-2, with 7 positions matching TRBD1. V lost 2 bases and J lost 4; bases outside the gene matches: 4. Germline V gene sequence: CDR1 SGHNT, CDR2 YENEEA. CDR3 length equals 14 residues. The CDR3 bases are TGTGCCAGCAGCTTATCGGCAGGGGGCTATGGCTACACCTTC. It specifies CASSLSAGGYGYTF.

This clone showed up just once. The V and J genes are TRBV11-2 and TRBJ2-7; D may be TRBD1 (6 bases). Trimming shortened V by 6 bases and J by 4 bases, and 7 bases separated the two germline ends. Germline V CDR1 and CDR2: SGHAT, FQNNGV. The CDR3 extends over 11 amino acids. CDR3 bases: TGTGCCAGCAGTACAGGGTACGAGCAGTACTTC. It yields the protein CASSTGYEQYF.

The chain employs TRBV11-2 and TRBJ1-6; D unclear. Germline lookup yields CDR1 SGHAT and CDR2 FQNNGV. V gave up 3 bases and J gave up 8 bases, with 8 bases separating them. The CDR3 extends over 13 amino acids. DNA for the CDR3: TGTGCCAGCAGCTTCCGCGGGGATTCACCCCTCCACTTT. Amino acids: CASSFRGDSPLHF.

The chain couples TRBV5-1 to TRBJ2-7; 7 nucleotides align to TRBD2. The ends lost 0 bases at V and 7 bases at J; junction bases unmatched: 16. The CDR3 contains 17 residues. CDR1 SGHRS and CDR2 YFSETQ come from the germline V gene. CDR3 region: CASSLAGKGAGSWEQYF. CDR3 nucleotide sequence: TGCGCCAGCAGCTTGGCGGGTAAGGGAGCGGGAAGCTGGGAGCAGTACTTC.

The CDR3 nucleotides read TGTGCCAGCAGTTTATCGAGACTGAGCTACGAGCAGTACTTC. Translated, it gives CASSLSRLSYEQYF. The V call is TRBV27, the J call TRBJ2-7, with D unresolved. The CDR3 is made up of 14 amino acids. V dropped 0 bases and J dropped 3 bases, with 9 bases sitting between them. Germline loops: CDR1 MNHEY, CDR2 SMNVEV (reference sequence).

The rearrangement uses TRBV28 and TRBJ2-1; 9 bases match TRBD2. The germline V gene encodes CDR1 MDHEN and CDR2 SYDVKM. Trimming at V came to 7 bases and at J to 14 bases, leaving 15 bases not matched to a gene. The CDR3 extends over 14 amino acids. The CDR3 protein is CASTPGGLATGEFF. In DNA form, the CDR3 reads TGTGCCAGCACCCCAGGGGGACTAGCTACGGGAGAGTTCTTC.

The rearrangement links TRBV5-1 to TRBJ2-7; 11 nucleotides line up with TRBD1. The CDR3 length is 14 residues. The V gene's germline CDR1 is SGHRS and CDR2 YFSETQ. Losses at the gene ends were 5 bases for V and 3 bases for J; bases not matched to a gene: 4. CDR3 loop: CASRAGQGDYEQYF. CDR3 DNA: TGCGCCAGCAGGGCGGGACAGGGGGACTACGAGCAGTACTTC.